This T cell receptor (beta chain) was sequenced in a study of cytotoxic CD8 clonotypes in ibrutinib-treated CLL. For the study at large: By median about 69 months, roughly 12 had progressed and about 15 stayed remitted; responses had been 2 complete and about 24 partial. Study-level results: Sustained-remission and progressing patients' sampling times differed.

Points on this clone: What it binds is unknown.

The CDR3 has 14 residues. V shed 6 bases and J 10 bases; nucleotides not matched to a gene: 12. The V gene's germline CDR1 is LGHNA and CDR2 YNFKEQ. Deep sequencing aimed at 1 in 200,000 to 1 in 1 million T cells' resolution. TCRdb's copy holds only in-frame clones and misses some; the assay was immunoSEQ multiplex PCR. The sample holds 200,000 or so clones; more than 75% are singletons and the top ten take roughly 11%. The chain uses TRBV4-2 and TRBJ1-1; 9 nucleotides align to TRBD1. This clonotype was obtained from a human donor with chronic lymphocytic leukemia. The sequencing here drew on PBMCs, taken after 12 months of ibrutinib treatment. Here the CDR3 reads CASSHTGGAGGAFF. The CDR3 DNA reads TGTGCCAGCAGTCATACAGGGGGCGCTGGGGGAGCTTTCTTT.